One sample yielded the 2 T cell receptor beta chains listed below, sequenced in a study of CD8 T cells in ankylosing spondylitis. From the 5' RACE reads, TCRdb called clonotypes with MiXCR, one entry per CDR3 protein. The table includes under 150,000 distinct CDR3 sequences, about an eighth detected once. The sample consisted of blood, either unsorted or a sorted T cell fraction (not recorded which). These receptors were taken from a female donor with ankylosing spondylitis or in good health (not recorded which).

This clonotype showed up many times. The rearrangement links TRBV7-8 to TRBJ1-5; no clear D gene. V was cut by 5 bases and J by 0 bases, with 11 bases left in between. The germline V gene encodes CDR1 SGHVS and CDR2 FQNEAQ. CDR3 size: 15 residues. CDR3 nucleotides: TGTGCCAGCAGCCAGCGAAGAATTAGCAATCAGCCCCAGCATTTT. This encodes CASSQRRISNQPQHF.

In this sample, this clonotype turned up many times. The chain has TRBV24-1 and TRBJ2-3, with D possibly being TRBD1 (6 bases). The CDR3 runs 14 residues. The V and J ends lost 5 bases and 2 bases respectively, with 10 bases between them. Germline values: CDR1 KGHDR, CDR2 SFDVKD. CDR3 DNA: TGTGCCACCAGTGGCAGGGGAGACACAGATACGCAGTATTTT. It encodes CATSGRGDTDTQYF.